This T cell receptor (beta chain) emerged from a study of shared clonotypes between healthy human individuals (dated by TCRdb to the early 2020s). A note on the overall study: Two women and three men aged 18 to 49 years were included in the cohort. Leukapheresis yielded between about 0.94 and 9 billion PBMCs per donor. Libraries were prepared and TCR repertoires were sequenced by different laboratories using diverse techniques, in order to increase sequencing depth and limit assay-specific biases. To estimate repertoire size and how much clonotype sharing occurs between individuals, the study deeply sequenced the blood TCR repertoires of five healthy adults. For each donor, CD4 naive and CD4 memory were each given three plates, CD8 naive was given two plates, and CD8 memory was given one plate.

As concerns this clone: The antigen it recognizes is unknown. Nothing much larger sits one base from this clone, and base qualities are not available.

Donors were healthy HIV-negative adults with no recently reported acute infections or vaccinations. Only Caucasian adults living in Nashville, Tennessee, USA were represented among the donors. CD4+ T cells were enriched by magnetic negative selection, after which naive cells were positively selected on CD45RA and the negative fraction was taken as the memory subset. Blood was obtained by leukapheresis, after which PBMCs were separated by Ficoll-Histopaque density gradient centrifugation and cryopreserved in liquid nitrogen vapor phase. Purity and quantity of every magnetically sorted T cell population were checked by analytical flow cytometry. Genomic DNA was isolated from every sorted fraction and measured by UV absorbance on a Nanodrop 2000c. Using the deep immunoSEQ assay, TCR CDR3 regions were amplified from genomic DNA by multiplex PCR. Genomic DNA extracted from each cell subset was distributed evenly over all wells of several immunoSEQ 96-well plates, and each plate served as one replicate. For sorted subsets, approximately 190 ng genomic DNA, equal to about 30,000 T cell genomes, was loaded into each replicate PCR. Purified libraries were measured with a Qubit 3.0 fluorometer, size-checked on a Bioanalyzer 2100, and measured again with the KAPA Library Quantification kit. Each immunoSEQ 96-well plate was sequenced on its own single-read 150-cycle Illumina NextSeq 550 flow cell. The study's processing was this. The immunoSEQ output contained only junctional sequences without quality scores, so filtering could not match that applied to full-length reads. Sequences were annotated with PyIR, a Python wrapper for IgBLAST v1.9, using IMGT germline references to assign V/J genes and CDR3. Reads were filtered out if the reads had weak V/J assignments (E-value above 1e-6), no CDR3, stop codons, out-of-frame junctions, or ambiguous translated residues. V3J clonotypes were defined as sequences sharing an identical inferred V gene, J gene, and CDR3 amino acid sequence. To compute the percentage overlap between repertoires, the number of shared unique clonotypes was divided by the size of the smaller repertoire. Richness of each repertoire was evaluated using RTK rarefaction, the Chao1 estimator, and Recon v2.1 estimates of unobserved clonotypes. Generation probabilities for all TCRbeta clonotypes obtained by the gDNA method from a handful of donors were computed using OLGA. The source is immuneACCESS, and TCRdb retained only in-frame sequences with V and J called. Part of the clones is not carried over; for the studies checked, unresolved V genes explain less than half of this, and the remainder is unexplained. V, J and clone size are taken as reported in that table, and D and trimming were inferred from the DNA itself. Within this sample are approximately 250,000 clones, with 50% to 80% of them counted one time only. The ten largest make up roughly 11% of the sample.

What the study reported, not specific to this receptor: Across a few donors, roughly 5.4% of naive CD4, roughly 3.3% of naive CD8, around 2.5% of memory CD4, and over 0.35% of memory CD8 clonotypes were shared. Because the study included only a small number of donors, the genetic and exposure-history diversity represented was limited. Even with the large sequencing depth, rarefaction of the sorted-subset datasets indicated that sequencing was incomplete. Sampling was restricted to blood, and TCR repertoires in tissues likely differ from the TCR repertoires found in blood. Naive subsets generally had larger estimated clonotype richness than memory subsets. Pairwise subsampling led to the expectation that sequencing depth would affect the degree of clonotype sharing among donors. Compared with non-shared clonotypes, clonotypes shared by all four sorted-subset donors had higher generation probabilities.

This TCR was recovered from a man aged 25 to 40 in good health. What was sequenced was memory CD4+ T cells sorted from blood. Explained via the paper, the cell subset or site label denotes: CD45RA-negative fraction.

Read as DNA, the sequence is TGCGCCAGCAGTGTTTCAGAAGATACGCAGTATTTT. It translates as CASSVSEDTQYF. This chain joins TRBV10-2 to TRBJ2-3; confidence is insufficient to name the D gene. Reading the germline V gene gives CDR1 WSHSY and CDR2 SAAADI. V sheds 4 bases and J sheds 5 bases, leaving 7 bases between their ends. The CDR3 spans 12 residues, from the cysteine through the phenylalanine. Left in the record is the CDR3 DNA by itself, 36 bases read in frame from the first base.